The 8 T cell receptor beta chains below were found in one sample sequenced in a study of cytomegalovirus exposure and HLA in healthy donors. Here immunoSEQ multiplex PCR was the method, and the copy in TCRdb shows in-frame clones only, minus some. Altogether roughly 82,000 clones are present, about 92% being singletons, with the ten largest covering 0.65% to 0.7%. The sequenced sample consisted of PBMCs. The receptors were gathered from a man younger than 30 in good health and CMV-seronegative.

This chain uses TRBV4-1 with TRBJ2-5; 7 bases agree with TRBD1. V trimming: 1 base; J trimming: 1 base; junction bases outside the gene matches: 9. The germline V gene has CDR1 MGHRA and CDR2 YSYEKL. The CDR3 has 17 amino acids. CDR3 bases: TGCGCCAGCAGCCAAGCTAGGGACAGATCGATCCAAGAGACCCAGTACTTC. Protein product: CASSQARDRSIQETQYF.

This rearrangement joins TRBV30 to TRBJ2-5; 16 nucleotides agree with TRBD2. The germline gives CDR1 GTSNPN, CDR2 SVGIG (reference sequence). With 3 bases clipped from V and 4 bases from J, the junction kept 14 bases outside the gene matches. The CDR3 contains 19 residues. CDR3 in amino acids: CAWRVPGLAGGPSRETQYF. As DNA, the CDR3 is TGTGCCTGGAGGGTGCCGGGACTAGCGGGGGGGCCGTCGAGAGAGACCCAGTACTTC.

The chain joins TRBV4-3 to TRBJ2-3; no reliable D call. V was shortened by 1 base and J by 1 base, with 15 bases between the two germline ends. The CDR3 consists of 17 residues. The germline V gene has CDR1 LGHNA and CDR2 YSLEER. CDR3 residues: CASSQVNRRDGTDTQYF. In DNA form, the CDR3 reads TGCGCCAGCAGCCAAGTAAATCGGAGAGATGGCACAGATACGCAGTATTTT.

The chain couples TRBV19 to TRBJ2-7, with D perhaps TRBD1 (5 bases). V lost 1 base and J lost 5, with 9 bases in between. The length of the CDR3 is 13 residues. Looked up from germline, CDR1 is LNHDA and CDR2 is SQIVND (reference sequence). The CDR3 coding sequence is TGTGCCAGTAGTATAGCAGGGTTCAACGAGCAGTACTTC. The encoded protein is CASSIAGFNEQYF.

The gene calls are TRBV4-1 and TRBJ2-7, with a weak D call TRBD1 (6 bases). Germline V gives CDR1 MGHRA, CDR2 YSYEKL. V lost 0 bases to trimming and J lost 0 bases, with 12 bases between them. The CDR3 runs 16 residues. CDR3 coding DNA: TGCGCCAGCAGCCAAGATGGTACAGGGAGCTCCTACGAGCAGTACTTC. Translation: CASSQDGTGSSYEQYF.

The chain is built from TRBV30 and TRBJ1-1; TRBD1 matches at 8 bases. The CDR3 extends over 12 amino acids. Germline CDR1 GTSNPN, CDR2 SVGIG (reference sequence). V lost 8 bases, J lost 0 bases, and 2 bases stayed unmatched. The CDR3 is CARQGMNTEAFF. CDR3 in DNA: TGTGCCAGACAGGGGATGAACACTGAAGCTTTCTTT.

The rearrangement joins TRBV5-1 to TRBJ1-5; D not certain. CDR1 and CDR2 from the germline V gene are SGHRS and YFSETQ. The CDR3 runs to 15 residues. V lost 0 bases and J lost 4, with 11 bases in between. CDR3 residues: CASSLGWAVNQPQHF. The CDR3 region has the DNA TGCGCCAGCAGCTTGGGTTGGGCAGTTAATCAGCCCCAGCATTTT.

This clone came up once. The chain carries TRBV19 and TRBJ1-2; D ambiguous. CDR3 length: 14 residues. CDR1 is LNHDA, CDR2 SQIVND, per germline (reference sequence). V lost 4 bases, J lost 8 bases, and 17 bases lay in between. The CDR3 here is CASSKATAQWGYTF. The CDR3 region has the DNA TGTGCCAGTAGTAAAGCGACTGCCCAATGGGGCTACACCTTC.